This TCR beta chain comes out of a study of blood T cell repertoires in COVID-19. Across the study: Sources were T cells, B-cell-depleted T cells, or PBMCs; the material itself was cDNA or gDNA.

Per the authors' pipeline: Reference gene primer amplification yielded estimated nucleated cell counts. Profiling relied on immunoSEQ multiplex PCR, and the TCRdb table lists in-frame clones only, not all of them. D and trimming come from the DNA, and the V and J calls and clone size come from that table. The table has 250,000 to 350,000 clones, over 75% seen once. Concerning this clone itself: Because the CDR3 is missing its conserved closing phenylalanine or tryptophan, this is likely a read error. No DNA is shown, since the ends of the CDR3 on it are uncertain; the CDR3 is the one TCRdb lists.

Patients from Seattle were sampled longitudinally, starting during active infection. Specimen: peripheral blood. This TCR came from a human donor with COVID-19, enrolled during active disease. The donor label of this sample is uncertain.

The CDR3: CASSLEWGYI. This chain connects TRBV5-4 to TRBJ1-4; the DNA was not compared with TRBD1, the D call given in the table. CDR1 is SGHNT and CDR2 is YYREEE in the germline V gene (reference sequence). The CDR3 numbers 10 amino acids, ends counted.